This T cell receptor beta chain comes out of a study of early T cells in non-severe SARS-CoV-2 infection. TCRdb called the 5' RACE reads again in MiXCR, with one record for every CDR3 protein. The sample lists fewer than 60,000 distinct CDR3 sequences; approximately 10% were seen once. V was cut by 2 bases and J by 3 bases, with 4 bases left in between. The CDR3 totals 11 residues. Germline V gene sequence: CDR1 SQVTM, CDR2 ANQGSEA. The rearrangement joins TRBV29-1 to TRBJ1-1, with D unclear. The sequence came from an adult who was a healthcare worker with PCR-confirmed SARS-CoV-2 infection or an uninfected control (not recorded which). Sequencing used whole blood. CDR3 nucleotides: TGCAGCGTTGAATTTGACACTGAAGCTTTCTTT. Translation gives CSVEFDTEAFF. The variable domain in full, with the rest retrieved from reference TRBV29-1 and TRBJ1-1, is SAVISQKPSRDICQRGTSLTIQCQVDSQVTMMFWYRQQPGQSLTLIATANQGSEATYESGFVIDKFPISRPNLTFSTLTVSNMSPEDSSIYLCSVEFDTEAFFGQGTRLTVV.